The next 13 T cell receptor beta chains were all read from a single sample in a study of CD8+CD57+ T cells in acquired aplastic anemia. CDR3 and TCR beta VDJ profiling relied on genomic DNA as the template. Using its own MiXCR run on the reads, TCRdb lists one record per CDR3 protein. The sample includes some 170,000 distinct CDR3 sequences, more than 45% of them seen just once. Patients included in sequencing had previously demonstrated CD8+CD57+ cell expansion by flow cytometry. The sample comprised sorted CD4+, CD8+, or CD8+CD57+ T cells (not recorded which) from PBMCs. These receptors were taken from a human donor with aplastic anemia.

Comments on this clonotype: A much more abundant neighbour one base away suggests this may be a read error. The chain has TRBV19 and TRBJ1-5, with 7 bases aligning to TRBD1. Germline values: CDR1 LNHDA, CDR2 SQIVND (reference sequence). The CDR3 consists of 15 residues. The ends lost 8 bases at V and 6 bases at J; junction bases unmatched: 13. CDR3 coding DNA: TGTGCCAGTGGTTCGACAGGGTGGGGGGGTCAGCCCCAGCATTTT. Translation gives CASGSTGWGGQPQHF.

In this sample, this clonotype turned up many times. The chain is built from TRBV2 and TRBJ1-6; D may be TRBD1 (6 bases). Germline CDR1 SNHLY, CDR2 FYNNEI. The CDR3 contains 15 residues. V lost 7 bases and J lost 6, with 16 bases in between. This chain's CDR3 is CASISQGGINSPLHF. For the CDR3, the DNA is TGTGCCAGCATTTCACAGGGTGGAATTAATTCACCCCTCCACTTT.

This clonotype has at least ten counts. The rearrangement links TRBV5-1 to TRBJ1-2; D is perhaps TRBD1 (5 bases). Germline lookup yields CDR1 SGHRS and CDR2 YFSETQ. This CDR3 contains 15 residues. Trimming stripped 0 bases from V and 3 bases from J, with 12 bases between. The CDR3 nucleotides are TGCGCCAGCAGCTTGGCTAATGTGGGGGACTATGGCTACACCTTC. Encoded protein: CASSLANVGDYGYTF.

At least ten counts were recorded for this clonotype. The genes are TRBV5-1 and TRBJ2-3; the match to TRBD1 covers 10 bases. V dropped 4 bases and J dropped 1; count of bases not matched to a gene: 3. This CDR3 is built from 15 residues. Germline loops: CDR1 SGHRS, CDR2 YFSETQ. In DNA form, the CDR3 reads TGCGCCAGCAGCCTCGGACAGGGGGGCACAGATACGCAGTATTTT. It translates to CASSLGQGGTDTQYF.

The chain couples TRBV5-1 to TRBJ2-7; D call uncertain. The CDR3 has 11 amino acids. V shed 2 bases and J shed 9 bases, with 9 bases lying between them. CDR1 is SGHRS and CDR2 is YFSETQ in the germline V gene. The CDR3 region is CASSLTDGQYF. DNA for the CDR3: TGCGCCAGCAGCTTAACGGACGGGCAGTACTTC.

This clonotype showed up many times. The DNA for the CDR3 is TGTGCCAGCAGCTCCGACCCCCAGGGTGTGAGGGTTGGTGGCTACACCTTC. Its protein is CASSSDPQGVRVGGYTF. The rearrangement links TRBV7-3 to TRBJ1-2; a possible D gene is TRBD1 (5 bases). The CDR3 is made up of 17 amino acids. The V and J ends lost 4 bases and 7 bases respectively, with 25 bases between them. CDR1 is SGHTA, CDR2 FQGTGA, per germline.

This clonotype was recorded many times. This chain uses TRBV5-8 with TRBJ1-1, with D possibly TRBD1 on 5 matching bases. V lost 4 bases to trimming and J lost 1 base, with 11 bases between them. Germline V gene lookup returns CDR1 SGHTS and CDR2 YDEGEE. The CDR3 has 14 amino acids. CDR3 in amino acids: CASSRSRANTEAFF. CDR3 DNA: TGTGCCAGCAGCCGGTCCAGGGCGAACACTGAAGCTTTCTTT.

With regard to this clonotype: An end of the junction does not agree with germline; a read error may underlie this. The V gene is TRBV11-2, the J gene TRBJ2-1, with D unclear. Germline V gene data show CDR1 as SGHAT and CDR2 as FQNNGV. This CDR3 contains 17 residues. The CDR3: CASSLSGAGKSYNGQFF. For the CDR3, the DNA is TGTGCCAGCAGCTTATCAGGTGCTGGGAAGTCCTACAATGGGCAGTTCTTC. Filled out from reference TRBV11-2 and TRBJ2-1, the complete variable domain reads EAGVAQSPRYKIIEKRQSVAFWCNPISGHATLYWYQQILGQGPKLLIQFQNNGVVDDSQLPKDRFSAERLKGVDSTLKIQPAKLEDSAVYLCASSLSGAGKSYNGQFFGPGTRLTVL.

In its sample, this clonotype was seen many times. This chain links TRBV7-3 with TRBJ2-7, with 10 bases matching TRBD2. J gave up 4 bases and V 5 bases, and 11 bases lay outside the gene matches. The CDR3 contains 16 residues. Germline V gene sequence: CDR1 SGHTA, CDR2 FQGTGA. CDR3: CASSPRALAGLYEQYF. CDR3 DNA sequence: TGTGCCAGCAGCCCTAGGGCACTAGCGGGGTTGTACGAGCAGTACTTC.

Ten or more counts support this clonotype. The genes are TRBV9 and TRBJ1-2; D not resolved. The CDR3 length is 16 residues. V was pared by 0 bases and J by 4 bases, with 16 bases between. Germline CDR1 SGDLS, CDR2 YYNGEE. This CDR3 is CASSVVSGLSGYGYTF. Here the CDR3 DNA reads TGTGCCAGCAGCGTAGTTAGCGGGTTAAGCGGCTATGGCTACACCTTC.

The genes are TRBV18 and TRBJ2-1, with 8 bases fitting TRBD2. The CDR3 totals 17 residues. Trimming at V came to 1 base and at J to 0 bases, leaving 5 bases not matched to a gene. CDR1 KGHSH and CDR2 LQKENI come from the germline V gene. The CDR3 protein is CASSPRAGAFSYNEQFF. CDR3 bases: TGTGCCAGCTCACCACGAGCGGGGGCCTTCTCCTACAATGAGCAGTTCTTC.

There are many counts of this clonotype. The genes are TRBV19 and TRBJ1-5; D is unresolved. The germline V gene has CDR1 LNHDA and CDR2 SQIVND (reference sequence). The CDR3 length is 13 residues. The V end was cut by 5 bases, the J end by 4 bases, with 9 bases between. The CDR3 DNA reads TGTGCCAGTAGTCCCGGACTTAATCAGCCCCAGCATTTT. Its translation is CASSPGLNQPQHF.

A note on this clonotype: One end of the junction is discordant with germline, which a read error may explain. The gene calls are TRBV7-3 and TRBJ2-5; D uncertain. This CDR3 spans 13 amino acids. The germline V gene has CDR1 SGHTA and CDR2 FQGTGA. The CDR3, as DNA: TGTGCCACCAGCAGACGAGGATTTGAGACCCAGTACTTC. Protein product: CATSRRGFETQYF.